A single sample gave rise to the 30 T cell receptor beta chains below, sequenced in a study of cytomegalovirus exposure and HLA in healthy donors. The protocol was immunoSEQ multiplex PCR, while the TCRdb copy is restricted to in-frame clones and leaves out a portion. The sample carries tens of thousands of clones, less than 90% recorded once. Sequenced: PBMCs. These receptors all come from a woman aged 18-30 years in good health and CMV-seropositive.

V gene TRBV23-1 combines with J gene TRBJ2-1, with TRBD1 matching over 7 bases. TRBV23-1 counts as an open reading frame of uncertain function. The CDR3 contains 16 residues. Trimming took 1 base from V and 5 from J; bases not matched to a gene: 8. This CDR3 is CASSQLGGLGNNEQFF. The CDR3 coding sequence is TGCGCCAGCAGTCAATTAGGGGGCTTGGGTAACAATGAGCAGTTCTTC.

V and J are TRBV28 and TRBJ2-7; perhaps TRBD2 as D (7 bases). Germline V gene data show CDR1 as MDHEN and CDR2 as SYDVKM. This CDR3 region has 15 residues. V was cut by 5 bases and J by 4 bases, with 18 bases left in between. The CDR3 DNA is TGTGCCAGCAGTAACAGGGAGGGCAAGGGGTACGAGCAGTACTTC. Its protein is CASSNREGKGYEQYF.

The chain uses TRBV27 and TRBJ2-2; no firm D call. The CDR3 extends over 15 amino acids. Germline V gives CDR1 MNHEY, CDR2 SMNVEV (reference sequence). V lost 1 base and J lost 13, with 19 bases in between. DNA for the CDR3: TGTGCCAGCAGTTTATTTTCAGCGACCGGCGGTTTGCTGTTTTTT. Its protein product is CASSLFSATGGLLFF.

This rearrangement joins TRBV30 to TRBJ2-1, with TRBD1 as a possible D gene (6 bases). Trimming pared 1 base from V and 13 bases from J, leaving 8 bases between. The CDR3 loop spans 10 amino acids. Looked up from germline, CDR1 is GTSNPN and CDR2 is SVGIG (reference sequence). The CDR3 loop is CAWSAGTQFF. The CDR3 region has the DNA TGTGCCTGGAGTGCCGGGACACAGTTCTTC.

The rearrangement joins TRBV19 to TRBJ2-5; 9 bases agree with TRBD1. The trim removed 4 bases at V and 2 bases at J, leaving 2 bases unmatched. CDR3 length: 14 amino acids. Germline CDR1 reads LNHDA; CDR2 reads SQIVND (reference sequence). In DNA form, the CDR3 reads TGTGCCAGTAGTACCGGGACAGGGCAAGAGACCCAGTACTTC. Its protein is CASSTGTGQETQYF.

This clone was counted a single time. The chain links TRBV27 to TRBJ1-5, with 7 bases lining up with TRBD1. V shed 8 bases, J shed 5 bases, and the junction held 9 bases outside the gene matches. CDR1 is MNHEY, CDR2 SMNVEV, per germline (reference sequence). The CDR3 runs to 14 residues. Here the CDR3 reads CASAYARGYQPQHF. DNA for the CDR3: TGTGCCAGCGCGTACGCCAGGGGGTATCAGCCCCAGCATTTT.

This clone was observed a handful of times. This sequence joins TRBV13 and TRBJ2-3; D perhaps matches TRBD2 (6 bases). V was trimmed by 3 bases and J by 2 bases, leaving 18 bases between them. CDR1 is PRHDT, CDR2 FYEKMQ, per germline (reference sequence). The CDR3 sequence is 17 residues long. This CDR3 reads CASSLGGVNPNTDTQYF. The CDR3, as DNA: TGTGCCAGCAGCTTGGGCGGGGTTAACCCGAACACAGATACGCAGTATTTT.

The chain combines TRBV28 with TRBJ1-5; 12 bases map to TRBD1. The CDR3 runs 15 residues. CDR1 MDHEN and CDR2 SYDVKM come from the germline V gene. Unmatched junction bases numbered 4, after V lost 4 bases and J lost 6 bases. The CDR3 DNA reads TGTGCCAGCAGTTCGGGACAGGGGGCGAGTCAGCCCCAGCATTTT. The encoded protein is CASSSGQGASQPQHF.

V and J are TRBV6-5 and TRBJ1-4; the D is unclear. The germline CDR1 and CDR2 sequences are MNHEY and SVGAGI. This CDR3 contains 13 residues. Trimming took 4 bases from V and 5 from J, leaving 8 bases between them. DNA for the CDR3: TGTGCCAGCAGTTTTAGTTTCAATGAAAAACTGTTTTTT. The encoded protein is CASSFSFNEKLFF.

The chain couples TRBV5-4 to TRBJ1-2; perhaps TRBD1 as D (6 bases). V shed 2 bases and J shed 3 bases, with 14 bases lying between them. Germline V gene lookup returns CDR1 SGHNT and CDR2 YYREEE (reference sequence). This CDR3 has 15 amino acids. CDR3 amino acids: CASSFVMGADYGYTF. The CDR3 nucleotides are TGTGCCAGCAGCTTTGTGATGGGGGCGGACTATGGCTACACCTTC.

V gene TRBV15 combines with J gene TRBJ2-2; 9 positions match TRBD1. The CDR3 is made up of 17 amino acids. Trimming cost V 0 bases and J 4 bases; bases outside gene matches: 6. Germline assignment: CDR1 LNHNV and CDR2 YYDKDF (reference sequence). The CDR3 is CATSRDLQGASTGELFF. The CDR3 region has the DNA TGTGCCACCAGCAGAGATTTACAGGGGGCCAGCACCGGGGAGCTGTTTTTT. Looking up the rest from reference TRBV15 and TRBJ2-2 gives the full variable domain: DAMVIQNPRYQVTQFGKPVTLSCSQTLNHNVMYWYQQKSSQAPKLLFHYYDKDFNNEADTPDNFQSRRPNTSFCFLDIRSPGLGDTAMYLCATSRDLQGASTGELFFGEGSRLTVL.

The V gene is TRBV4-1, the J gene TRBJ2-4; D is ambiguous. The V end lost 0 bases, the J end lost 8 bases, and 17 bases lay between the germline ends. Germline V gene sequence: CDR1 MGHRA, CDR2 YSYEKL. The CDR3 covers 16 residues. The CDR3 reads CASSQEPIRNQDIQYF. Here the CDR3 DNA reads TGCGCCAGCAGCCAAGAGCCAATCAGAAATCAGGACATTCAGTACTTC.

This chain connects TRBV18 to TRBJ2-7, with TRBD1 matching over 9 bases. The CDR3 totals 15 residues. Germline CDR1 KGHSH, CDR2 LQKENI. Germline trimming cut 6 bases from V and 4 bases from J; bases unmatched to any gene: 10. CDR3 DNA sequence: TGTGCCAGCTCGCCCACAGGGGGCGGATCGTACGAGCAGTACTTC. Translated, it gives CASSPTGGGSYEQYF.

V usage is TRBV12-2 and J usage is TRBJ1-5. TRBV12-2 is described as a pseudogene. CDR3 size: 16 residues. CDR3 sequence: CASRLEGGLYNQPQHF. The CDR3 nucleotides are TGTGCAAGTCGCTTAGAGGGAGGGTTGTACAATCAGCCCCAGCATTTT.

J is TRBJ1-2 and V is TRBV6-6; 8 bases align to TRBD1. The CDR3 loop spans 13 amino acids. The V and J ends lost 6 bases and 8 bases, in that order; junction bases with no gene match: 8. Germline CDR1 and CDR2: MNHNY and SVGAGI (reference sequence). CDR3 sequence reads: CASSIGQGGGYTF. In nucleotides, the CDR3 is TGTGCCAGCAGCATAGGACAGGGTGGCGGCTACACCTTC.

The chain recombines TRBV14 with TRBJ1-2; TRBD1 agrees at 7 bases. Germline V gene sequence: CDR1 SGHDN, CDR2 FVKESK. The CDR3 extends over 18 amino acids. With 4 bases clipped from V and 11 bases from J, the junction kept 25 bases outside the gene matches. The CDR3 here is CASSPADGPRTGDYHYTF. As DNA, the CDR3 is TGTGCCAGCAGCCCAGCTGATGGGCCACGGACAGGCGACTATCATTACACCTTC.

The genes are TRBV7-9 and TRBJ1-6; no firm D call. The CDR3 length is 12 residues. V was pared by 2 bases and J by 10 bases, with 6 bases between. Germline CDR1 and CDR2: SEHNR and FQNEAQ (reference sequence). The chain's CDR3 is CASSLRESPLHF. As DNA, the CDR3 is TGTGCCAGCAGCTTAAGGGAGTCACCCCTCCACTTT.

The V call is TRBV30, the J call TRBJ1-5, with unresolved D. The length of the CDR3 is 15 residues. Trimming pared 2 bases from V and 0 bases from J, leaving 11 bases between. CDR1 and CDR2 from the germline V gene are GTSNPN and SVGIG (reference sequence). CDR3 in amino acids: CAWSSGSYSNQPQHF. CDR3 DNA: TGTGCCTGGAGTAGCGGCTCTTATAGCAATCAGCCCCAGCATTTT.

The chain couples TRBV6-5 to TRBJ2-5, with 9 bases lining up with TRBD1. V lost 2 bases and J lost 5; bases outside the gene matches: 9. This CDR3 has 16 residues. CDR1 is MNHEY, CDR2 SVGAGI, per germline. This chain's CDR3 is CASSYLGQGGRETQYF. The CDR3 DNA reads TGTGCCAGCAGTTACCTGGGACAGGGAGGGCGGGAGACCCAGTACTTC.

This chain links TRBV25-1 with TRBJ1-6; D remains unclear. This CDR3 contains 17 residues. V lost 3 bases, J lost 0 bases, and 12 bases lay in between. CDR1 and CDR2 from the germline V gene are MGHDK and SYGVNS. The CDR3 loop is CASSDPMEHSYNSPLHF. CDR3 coding DNA: TGTGCCAGCAGTGACCCCATGGAGCACTCCTATAATTCACCCCTCCACTTT.

The chain has TRBV27 and TRBJ1-1, with TRBD1 as a possible D gene (5 bases). Per germline, CDR1 MNHEY and CDR2 SMNVEV (reference sequence). This CDR3 comprises 14 residues. Trimming stripped 1 base from V and 1 base from J, with 7 bases between. Here the CDR3 DNA reads TGTGCCAGCAGTTTATGGCAGGGGAACACTGAAGCTTTCTTT. Amino acids: CASSLWQGNTEAFF.

The chain recombines TRBV5-1 with TRBJ2-3, with 9 bases that match TRBD1. The length of the CDR3 is 14 residues. CDR1 SGHRS and CDR2 YFSETQ come from the germline V gene. Trimming took 3 bases from V and 4 from J; bases not matched to a gene: 3. The DNA of the CDR3 is TGCGCCAGCAGCTGGGACAGGGCCGCAGATACGCAGTATTTT. Translation: CASSWDRAADTQYF. The full variable domain, with the rest looked up from reference TRBV5-1 and TRBJ2-3, is KAGVTQTPRYLIKTRGQQVTLSCSPISGHRSVSWYQQTPGQGLQFLFEYFSETQRNKGNFPGRFSGRQFSNSRSEMNVSTLELGDSALYLCASSWDRAADTQYFGPGTRLTVL.

The V and J genes are TRBV29-1 and TRBJ1-3; possible D gene TRBD1, 5 bases. V was clipped by 4 bases and J by 6 bases, with 10 bases between them. Germline CDR1 reads SQVTM; CDR2 reads ANQGSEA. This CDR3 region has 12 residues. Here the CDR3 DNA reads TGCAGCGTTGTTGACAGAGAAAACACCATATATTTT. Its translation: CSVVDRENTIYF.

The rearrangement uses TRBV27 and TRBJ1-5; D is undetermined. This CDR3 has 14 amino acids. Looked up from germline, CDR1 is MNHEY and CDR2 is SMNVEV (reference sequence). Trimming cost V 5 bases and J 2 bases, with 10 bases left between them. CDR3 region: CASSQAGRNQPQHF. CDR3 bases: TGTGCCAGCAGTCAGGCTGGTCGCAATCAGCCCCAGCATTTT.

For this clone: This may be a read error: a much more frequent sequence differs by one nucleotide. The genes are TRBV6-5 and TRBJ2-7, with 12 bases aligning to TRBD1. Germline V gene data show CDR1 as MNHEY and CDR2 as SVGAGI. J was trimmed by 5 bases and V by 8 bases; bases with no gene match: 4. The CDR3 spans 13 residues. The CDR3 loop is CASGRDRGHEQYF. DNA of the CDR3: TGTGCCAGCGGCCGGGACAGGGGGCACGAGCAGTACTTC.

The DNA of the CDR3 is TGTGCCAGCAGTGAATTCGGACAGGGGGAGACCCAGTACTTC. Amino acid sequence: CASSEFGQGETQYF. The rearrangement uses TRBV25-1 and TRBJ2-5; TRBD1 matches 9 bases. Per germline, CDR1 MGHDK and CDR2 SYGVNS. There are 14 residues in the CDR3. Trimming removed 1 base from V and 5 bases from J; junction bases left unmatched: 2.

This clone was picked up one time. V usage is TRBV7-2 and J usage is TRBJ2-2; 12 bases align to TRBD2. This CDR3 contains 16 residues. Per germline, CDR1 SGHTA and CDR2 FQGNSA. V was clipped by 7 bases and J by 5 bases; unmatched bases: 8. In DNA form, the CDR3 reads TGTGCCAGCACCAGAAACCTAGCGGGGGGGACCGGGGAGCTGTTTTTT. Its translation: CASTRNLAGGTGELFF.

This chain links TRBV5-6 with TRBJ2-7; 10 bases align to TRBD2. In germline, CDR1 is SGHDT, CDR2 YYEEEE. The CDR3 spans 18 residues. Unmatched junction bases numbered 11, after V lost 2 bases and J lost 0 bases. Here the CDR3 DNA reads TGTGCCAGCAGCTTAGGGGGGCCGGGACTAGCGAGCTCCTACGAGCAGTACTTC. Translation gives CASSLGGPGLASSYEQYF.

This chain joins TRBV7-2 and TRBJ1-3; no reliable D call. The CDR3 has 18 amino acids. Germline values: CDR1 SGHTA, CDR2 FQGNSA. V was trimmed by 2 bases and J by 3 bases, leaving 20 bases between them. The CDR3 spells CASSLRMVSGLDGNTIYF. The CDR3 bases are TGTGCCAGCAGCTTAAGGATGGTTTCGGGGTTAGATGGAAACACCATATATTTT.

The chain uses TRBV10-3 and TRBJ1-5; possible D gene TRBD1, 6 bases. The CDR3 is 13 amino acids. Trimming took 8 bases from V and 4 from J, leaving 12 bases between them. Germline V gives CDR1 ENHRY, CDR2 SYGVKD. CDR3 DNA: TGTGCCATCTCTCCAGGGGATAATCAGCCCCAGCATTTT. It specifies CAISPGDNQPQHF.